These 11 T cell receptor beta chains came from one sample sequenced in a study of T cell clonality in common variable immunodeficiency. Some clones are missing from TCRdb's copy, which holds only in-frame ones; the method was immunoSEQ multiplex PCR. This repertoire holds 80,000 or so clones, and none appear only once. The sequenced sample consisted of peripheral blood mononuclear cells. The receptors derive from a person aged 18 to 75 in good health.

This clone occurred many times. The CDR3 is cut off 3 residues early in the read; its end comes from the germline J gene. The chain combines TRBV28 with TRBJ2-4; TRBD2 might be the D (6 bases). Germline V gene sequence: CDR1 MDHEN, CDR2 SYDVKM. The V and J ends lost 2 bases and 4 bases respectively, with 15 bases between them. This CDR3 is 16 amino acids long. The covered CDR3 bases are TGTGCCAGCAGTTTAGGTTGGGGGGAAGCGAAAAACATT. This sequence encodes CASSLGWGEAKNI. The whole CDR3 reads CASSLGWGEAKNIQYF.

This clone appeared many times. The read comes to an end 3 residues before the CDR3 does, leaving the germline J gene to fill in the end. V and J are TRBV19 and TRBJ1-2; 8 bases fit TRBD1. Per germline, CDR1 LNHDA and CDR2 SQIVND (reference sequence). Losses at the gene ends were 4 bases for V and 4 bases for J; bases not matched to a gene: 8. This CDR3 is 15 amino acids long. The CDR3 bases that were read are TGTGCCAGTAGTACCCAAGGACAGGGAATCTATGGC. It is translated as CASSTQGQGIYG. The whole CDR3 protein is CASSTQGQGIYGYTF. Using reference TRBV19 and TRBJ1-2 for the parts outside the CDR3, the full variable domain is DGGITQSPKYLFRKEGQNVTLSCEQNLNHDAMYWYRQDPGQGLRLIYYSQIVNDFQKGDIAEGYSVSREKKESFPLTVTSAQKNPTAFYLCASSTQGQGIYGYTFGSGTRLTVV.

This clone was seen many times. With the read ending 3 residues before the CDR3 end, the germline J gene is used to fill in that end. V is TRBV15 and J is TRBJ2-7; the match to TRBD2 covers 9 bases. After removal of 6 bases from V and 2 bases from J, the junction contained 8 bases not matched to a gene. The CDR3 has 15 residues. In germline, CDR1 is LNHNV, CDR2 YYDKDF (reference sequence). CDR3 residues: CATSFGTSNTYEQYF. The part of the CDR3 DNA that was read is TGTGCCACCAGTTTCGGGACTAGCAACACCTACGAG.

This clone was detected ten times or more. The read terminates 3 residues ahead of where the CDR3 ends, so the germline J gene completes it. The chain couples TRBV12-3 or TRBV12-4 to TRBJ2-1; TRBD2 agrees at 10 bases. The ends lost 5 bases at V and 8 bases at J; junction bases unmatched: 12. The CDR3 consists of 16 residues. The CDR3 sequence: CASSPRASGRSYEQFF. Incomplete CDR3 DNA: TGTGCCAGCAGTCCCCGGGCTAGCGGGAGATCTTATGAG.

This clone was detected ten times or more. The read terminates 3 residues before the CDR3 end, so the remaining end is supplied by the germline J gene. The genes are TRBV5-1 and TRBJ2-1, with 10 bases identical to TRBD2. J was trimmed by 4 bases and V by 7 bases; bases with no gene match: 8. Per the germline V gene, CDR1 is SGHRS and CDR2 is YFSETQ. The CDR3 has 15 amino acids. The part of the CDR3 DNA that was read is TGCGCCAGCTACCCAATAGCGGGAGGTTACAATGAG. It yields the protein CASYPIAGGYNE. The whole CDR3 sequence is CASYPIAGGYNEQFF.

The table lists this clone with many counts. The CDR3 goes on 3 residues after the read ends, and that part is filled in from the germline J gene. The rearrangement joins TRBV19 to TRBJ1-6; TRBD1 aligns across 9 bases. The V and J ends lost 5 bases and 6 bases, in that order; junction bases with no gene match: 5. The CDR3 sequence is 15 residues long. The germline CDR1 and CDR2 sequences are LNHDA and SQIVND (reference sequence). The CDR3 protein is CASSVQGAANSPLHF. The sequenced part of the CDR3 DNA is TGTGCCAGTAGTGTACAGGGGGCTGCTAATTCACCC.

This clone has at least ten counts. The junction departs from the called germline gene at one end, perhaps through a read error. The sequence runs out 3 residues before the end of the CDR3; the remainder is reconstructed from the germline J gene. At the DNA level, this CDR3 is encoded by other sequences in the same sample as well. The chain has TRBV10-3 and TRBJ1-1, with D unresolved. This CDR3 spans 15 amino acids. Germline values: CDR1 ENHRY, CDR2 SYGVKD. The CDR3 loop reads CAISERPGSGTEAFF. Partial CDR3 DNA: TGTGCCATTAGTGAGAGGCCGGGGTCAGGAACTGAA.

At least ten counts were recorded for this clone. The CDR3 end lies 3 residues beyond the end of the read and is filled in from the germline J gene. The V gene is TRBV4-1, the J gene TRBJ2-5; a possible D gene is TRBD1 (5 bases). Per germline, CDR1 MGHRA and CDR2 YSYEKL. The CDR3 loop spans 13 amino acids. The germline V and J ends were trimmed by 0 bases and 5 bases, with 7 bases remaining between them. CDR3 bases read: TGCGCCAGCAGCCAAGACCCAGGGGAGACC. As protein: CASSQDPGET. The full CDR3 sequence reads CASSQDPGETQYF.

This clone was observed a few times. The read ends 3 residues early relative to the CDR3; the germline J gene fills the gap. This chain connects TRBV29-1 to TRBJ2-5; weak D call: TRBD1 (6 bases). V lost 5 bases to trimming and J lost 3 bases, with 19 bases between them. Germline CDR1 and CDR2: SQVTM and ANQGSEA. This CDR3 is 15 amino acids long. CDR3 bases read: TGCAGCGTTAGAGACTGGGGCAGGGGAAAAGAGACC. Translation: CSVRDWGRGKET. The full-length CDR3 reads as CSVRDWGRGKETQYF.

This clone was recorded many times. The CDR3 bases that were read are TGTGCCTGGAGTGTTTCGCGGACAGATGGATACGCTACACCC. It specifies CAWSVSRTDGYATP. The complete CDR3 sequence is CAWSVSRTDGYATPLHF. The V call is TRBV30, the J call TRBJ1-6; D is possibly TRBD1 (6 bases). The read ends 3 residues before the CDR3 terminus; that terminus is restored from the germline J gene. The germline CDR1 and CDR2 sequences are GTSNPN and SVGIG (reference sequence). V dropped 0 bases and J dropped 11 bases, with 23 bases sitting between them. This CDR3 region has 17 residues.

Many counts were recorded for this clone. The read gets to within 3 residues of the CDR3 end, and the germline J gene fills in the rest. This sequence joins TRBV19 and TRBJ1-1; D may be TRBD1 (5 bases). Trimming left V 7 bases short and J 0 bases short, with 9 bases between. CDR3 length equals 13 residues. In germline, CDR1 is LNHDA, CDR2 SQIVND (reference sequence). The CDR3 bases that were read are TGTGCCAGTACACGGGACTTGAACACTGAA. As protein: CASTRDLNTE. The full CDR3 reads CASTRDLNTEAFF.